A single sample is the source of the 29 T cell receptor beta chains below, sequenced in a study of cytotoxic CD8 clonotypes in ibrutinib-treated CLL. Data came from immunoSEQ multiplex PCR; TCRdb stores just in-frame clones and leaves some out. The table includes about 330,000 clones, roughly two thirds detected once. The sample in question was PBMCs, obtained after 36 months of ibrutinib treatment. These receptors came from a human donor with chronic lymphocytic leukemia.

This clone was observed a few times. The chain is built from TRBV9 and TRBJ2-7; perhaps TRBD2 as D (6 bases). The CDR3 spans 15 residues. Germline CDR1 and CDR2: SGDLS and YYNGEE. V dropped 1 base and J dropped 7 bases, with 18 bases sitting between them. The CDR3 sequence: CASSVTGTPISEQYF. CDR3 coding DNA: TGTGCCAGCAGCGTAACCGGGACTCCCATCTCAGAGCAGTACTTC.

The chain recombines TRBV19 with TRBJ2-7; weak D call: TRBD1 (6 bases). CDR1 is LNHDA, CDR2 SQIVND, per germline (reference sequence). This CDR3 contains 14 residues. The V gene lost 2 bases and the J gene lost 0 bases, with 8 bases spanning the gap. CDR3 protein: CASSIQGHSYEQYF. In nucleotides, the CDR3 is TGTGCCAGTAGTATACAGGGGCACTCCTACGAGCAGTACTTC.

This chain links TRBV28 with TRBJ1-5, with unresolved D. Germline-derived CDR1 and CDR2 are MDHEN and SYDVKM. The CDR3 spans 14 residues. Trimming removed 2 bases at V and 3 bases at J, with 8 bases between. CDR3 DNA sequence: TGTGCCAGCAGTTTACAGAGGTACAATCAGCCCCAGCATTTT. Amino acid sequence: CASSLQRYNQPQHF.

This clone has just one count. This chain joins TRBV5-1 and TRBJ2-3; D uncertain. In germline, CDR1 is SGHRS, CDR2 YFSETQ. This CDR3 has 12 amino acids. With 5 bases removed from V and 5 bases from J, the gap between germline ends came to 9 bases. CDR3 residues: CASSIGVDTQYF. In DNA form, the CDR3 reads TGCGCCAGCAGTATCGGCGTAGATACGCAGTATTTT.

As regards this clone: The conserved final phenylalanine or tryptophan is absent from the CDR3, which likely points to a read error. It is unclear where the CDR3 begins or ends on the DNA, so no DNA is shown, and the CDR3 is as TCRdb lists it. The V gene is TRBV4-2, the J gene TRBJ1-5. The germline gives CDR1 LGHNA, CDR2 YNFKEQ. The CDR3 has 10 amino acids, counting both end residues. CDR3 region: CASSPAAEGR.

This chain connects TRBV27 to TRBJ2-7; D might be TRBD2 (5 bases). V shed 4 bases and J shed 6 bases, with 13 bases lying between them. The CDR3 length is 13 residues. Per the germline V gene, CDR1 is MNHEY and CDR2 is SMNVEV (reference sequence). The CDR3 region has the DNA TGTGCCAGCAGTTGGCCGGGGTCCGGCGAGCAGTACTTC. Translating it yields CASSWPGSGEQYF.

V gene TRBV7-6 combines with J gene TRBJ2-7, with TRBD1 matching over 8 bases. Trimming removed 2 bases from V and 3 bases from J; junction bases left unmatched: 6. The CDR3 spans 15 residues. CDR1 and CDR2 from the germline V gene are SGHVS and FNYEAQ. For the CDR3, the DNA is TGTGCCAGCAGCTTAACCCACAGGGGGAACTACGAGCAGTACTTC. Translated: CASSLTHRGNYEQYF.

The V call is TRBV27, the J call TRBJ2-3; TRBD1 aligns across 8 bases. Unmatched junction bases numbered 20, after V lost 6 bases and J lost 0 bases. The length of the CDR3 is 20 residues. Per the germline V gene, CDR1 is MNHEY and CDR2 is SMNVEV (reference sequence). This CDR3 reads CASRSKTGVRSTSSTDTQYF. The CDR3 bases are TGTGCCAGCAGATCCAAGACAGGGGTTCGCTCGACTTCTAGCACAGATACGCAGTATTTT.

This clone was found a few times. The chain employs TRBV6-5 and TRBJ2-1; 7 bases fit TRBD2. This CDR3 spans 13 amino acids. V shed 6 bases, J shed 7 bases, and the junction held 6 bases outside the gene matches. Looked up from germline, CDR1 is MNHEY and CDR2 is SVGAGI. This CDR3 reads CASRRLGGNEQFF. The DNA for the CDR3 is TGTGCCAGCAGACGGCTGGGGGGGAATGAGCAGTTCTTC.

This chain links TRBV27 with TRBJ1-2; D unclear. Germline V gives CDR1 MNHEY, CDR2 SMNVEV (reference sequence). Trimming pared 5 bases from V and 3 bases from J, leaving 19 bases between. The length of the CDR3 is 16 residues. The CDR3 loop is CASSPAGGFGDYGYTF. The CDR3 nucleotides read TGTGCCAGCAGTCCAGCCGGAGGGTTCGGCGACTATGGCTACACCTTC.

V is TRBV28 and J is TRBJ1-1; no clear D. CDR1 is MDHEN and CDR2 is SYDVKM in the germline V gene. CDR3 size: 15 residues. The ends were cut back, 2 bases at V and 11 bases at J, with 21 bases in the middle. CDR3 in DNA: TGTGCCAGCAGTTTAACCGGGGTCTCTTTTTTGGGGGCTTTCTTT. Amino acid sequence: CASSLTGVSFLGAFF.

This clone was detected only once. J is TRBJ2-7 and V is TRBV6-6; 10 nucleotides line up with TRBD2. Germline loops: CDR1 MNHNY, CDR2 SVGAGI (reference sequence). The CDR3 contains 15 residues. J gave up 3 bases and V 6 bases, and 8 bases lay outside the gene matches. The CDR3 DNA follows: TGTGCCAGCAGCAAGCCTAGCGGGGGACGCTACGAGCAGTACTTC. It specifies CASSKPSGGRYEQYF.

This sequence joins TRBV6-1 and TRBJ2-7; 11 bases line up with TRBD2. The ends lost 10 bases at V and 5 bases at J; junction bases unmatched: 10. This CDR3 region has 14 residues. CDR1 and CDR2 (germline): MNHNS, SASEGT. CDR3 residues: CAIRLAGWRDEQYF. CDR3 in DNA: TGTGCCATAAGACTAGCGGGGTGGCGGGACGAGCAGTACTTC.

V and J are TRBV4-1 and TRBJ1-5; TRBD1 matches at 10 bases. CDR1 MGHRA and CDR2 YSYEKL come from the germline V gene. V was clipped by 2 bases and J by 5 bases; unmatched bases: 6. This CDR3 has 16 residues. CDR3 sequence reads: CASSQPRQGAYQPQHF. The CDR3 DNA sequence: TGCGCCAGCAGCCAACCTAGACAGGGGGCTTATCAGCCCCAGCATTTT.

This chain joins TRBV7-2 and TRBJ2-7; 16 bases map to TRBD2. The CDR3 is 18 amino acids. The junction had 4 bases not matched to a gene; V was cut back by 1 base and J by 1 base. CDR1 is SGHTA, CDR2 FQGNSA, per germline. The CDR3 bases are TGTGCCAGCAGCTTAGTACCGGGACTAGCGGGAGGGTCCTACGAGCAGTACTTC. It encodes CASSLVPGLAGGSYEQYF.

This clone was found a few times. The chain has TRBV6-6 and TRBJ1-3; possibly TRBD1 for D (5 bases). The CDR3 consists of 14 residues. The V gene's germline CDR1 is MNHNY and CDR2 SVGAGI (reference sequence). Trimming pared 2 bases from V and 4 bases from J, leaving 9 bases between. In DNA form, the CDR3 reads TGTGCCAGCAGTTACGGTGGGACCGGAAACACCATATATTTT. Translated, it gives CASSYGGTGNTIYF.

The V call is TRBV6-1, the J call TRBJ1-4, with D possibly matching TRBD1 (5 bases). CDR1 and CDR2 from the germline V gene are MNHNS and SASEGT. V was clipped by 6 bases and J by 10 bases, with 9 bases between them. CDR3 length: 11 amino acids. The CDR3 sequence: CASRYDRKLFF. The CDR3 bases are TGTGCCAGCAGGTATGACAGAAAACTGTTTTTT.

This clone was seen a few times. The V and J genes are TRBV29-1 and TRBJ2-2; D unresolved. V was clipped by 4 bases and J by 6 bases, with 6 bases between them. Germline V gene data show CDR1 as SQVTM and CDR2 as ANQGSEA. This CDR3 is built from 11 residues. CDR3 in amino acids: CSVGVSGELFF. CDR3 DNA: TGCAGCGTTGGAGTATCCGGGGAGCTGTTTTTT.

The gene calls are TRBV29-1 and TRBJ2-3, with TRBD1 matching over 7 bases. Germline trimming cut 3 bases from V and 3 bases from J; bases unmatched to any gene: 0. Germline CDR1 is SQVTM and CDR2 is ANQGSEA. The CDR3 spans 12 residues. The CDR3 DNA is TGCAGCGTTGAGGGACAGACAGATACGCAGTATTTT. This encodes CSVEGQTDTQYF.

This chain uses TRBV2 with TRBJ2-7; 7 nucleotides align to TRBD2. The CDR3 spans 13 residues. J lost 0 bases, V lost 6 bases, and 2 bases had no gene match. The germline gives CDR1 SNHLY, CDR2 FYNNEI. The DNA of the CDR3 is TGTGCCAGCAGACTAGCGCCCTCCTACGAGCAGTACTTC. Encoded protein: CASRLAPSYEQYF.

This clone was seen a single time. The chain has TRBV4-1 and TRBJ2-7; D uncertain. V shed 1 base and J shed 4 bases, with 8 bases lying between them. CDR3 length: 13 residues. In germline, CDR1 is MGHRA, CDR2 YSYEKL. DNA for the CDR3: TGCGCCAGCAGCCAAGTACGTTTTTACGAGCAGTACTTC. Translated: CASSQVRFYEQYF.

The chain carries TRBV29-1 and TRBJ1-1; TRBD1 matches at 7 bases. Germline-derived CDR1 and CDR2 are SQVTM and ANQGSEA. This CDR3 region has 13 residues. With V trimmed by 4 bases and J by 0 bases, 2 bases remained unmatched. This CDR3 reads CSVAGGLNTEAFF. The CDR3, as DNA: TGCAGCGTTGCAGGGGGATTGAACACTGAAGCTTTCTTT.

The rearrangement links TRBV4-1 to TRBJ2-5; 9 positions agree with TRBD2. Germline CDR1 reads MGHRA; CDR2 reads YSYEKL. The CDR3 has 16 amino acids. The trim removed 0 bases at V and 0 bases at J, leaving 2 bases unmatched. The chain's CDR3 is CASSQETSGYQETQYF. The CDR3, as DNA: TGCGCCAGCAGCCAAGAAACTAGCGGGTACCAAGAGACCCAGTACTTC.

The rearrangement joins TRBV27 to TRBJ2-3; either TRBD1 or TRBD2 may fit D (6 bases each). This CDR3 spans 14 amino acids. V was cut by 6 bases and J by 2 bases, with 12 bases left in between. CDR1 is MNHEY, CDR2 SMNVEV, per germline (reference sequence). Here the CDR3 reads CASRVGGNTDTQYF. CDR3 bases: TGTGCCAGCAGGGTAGGGGGGAACACAGATACGCAGTATTTT.

This chain links TRBV7-3 with TRBJ2-7; D is unresolved. The germline gives CDR1 SGHTA, CDR2 FQGTGA. Trimming left V 2 bases short and J 5 bases short, with 10 bases between. CDR3 length: 13 amino acids. The CDR3 reads CASSLGLGDEQYF. The CDR3, as DNA: TGTGCCAGCAGCTTAGGGTTGGGCGACGAGCAGTACTTC.

The CDR3: CASSPPGQVTYEQYF. The CDR3 bases are TGTGCCAGCTCACCCCCGGGACAGGTGACCTACGAGCAGTACTTC. V and J are TRBV18 and TRBJ2-7, with 8 nucleotides matching TRBD1. V lost 3 bases to trimming and J lost 2 bases; unmatched junction nucleotides: 6. CDR1 is KGHSH, CDR2 LQKENI, per germline. The CDR3 has 15 residues.

This clone was recorded once. The rearrangement joins TRBV28 to TRBJ1-2; D is unclear. V dropped 3 bases and J dropped 0 bases, with 11 bases sitting between them. The CDR3 covers 15 residues. Germline V gene sequence: CDR1 MDHEN, CDR2 SYDVKM. CDR3 bases: TGTGCCAGCAGTTTTCGAGCGGTAGCTAACTATGGCTACACCTTC. Translated, it gives CASSFRAVANYGYTF.

This chain connects TRBV7-2 to TRBJ2-7; 8 positions match TRBD2. In germline, CDR1 is SGHTA, CDR2 FQGNSA. The CDR3 runs to 15 residues. The V gene end was trimmed by 5 bases and the J gene end by 5 bases; junction bases not matched to a gene: 11. Written as DNA, the CDR3 is TGTGCCAGCAGCCCACGGACAGCGGGGGCCCACGAGCAGTACTTC. Translated, it gives CASSPRTAGAHEQYF.

CDR3 coding DNA: TGTGCCAGCAGTGAGGGACAGATCCTCTACGAGCAGTACTTC. It is translated as CASSEGQILYEQYF. This chain uses TRBV6-1 with TRBJ2-7; 7 positions match TRBD1. V gave up 3 bases and J gave up 3 bases; unmatched junction bases: 5. The CDR3 totals 14 residues. Germline loops: CDR1 MNHNS, CDR2 SASEGT.